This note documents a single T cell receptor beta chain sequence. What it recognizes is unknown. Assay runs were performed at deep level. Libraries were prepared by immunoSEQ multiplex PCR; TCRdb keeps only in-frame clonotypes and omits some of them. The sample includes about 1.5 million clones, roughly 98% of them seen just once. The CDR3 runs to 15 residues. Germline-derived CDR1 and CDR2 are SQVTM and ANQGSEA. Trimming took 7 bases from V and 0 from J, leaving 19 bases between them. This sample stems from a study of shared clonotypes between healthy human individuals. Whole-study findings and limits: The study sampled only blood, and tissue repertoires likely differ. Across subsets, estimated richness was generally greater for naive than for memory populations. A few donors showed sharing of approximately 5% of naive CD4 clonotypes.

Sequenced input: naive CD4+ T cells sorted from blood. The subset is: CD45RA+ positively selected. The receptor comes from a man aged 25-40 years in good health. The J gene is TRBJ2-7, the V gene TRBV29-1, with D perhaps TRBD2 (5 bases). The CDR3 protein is CSASKPGKSSYEQYF. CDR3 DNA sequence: TGCAGCGCTAGTAAGCCGGGGAAAAGCTCCTACGAGCAGTACTTC.